The next 22 T cell receptor beta chains were all read from a single sample in a study of technical replicates of blood from a handful of donors. Using immunoSEQ multiplex PCR, the repertoire was profiled, and TCRdb retains in-frame clones only, with some absent. The data hold about 88,000 clones, with about 90% observed a single time. Sequencing was done on a sample of T cells isolated from PBMCs. The receptor set was obtained from a human donor in good health.

This clone was found once. J is TRBJ2-3 and V is TRBV30; 7 bases align to TRBD1. Per germline, CDR1 GTSNPN and CDR2 SVGIG (reference sequence). The V segment lost 4 bases and the J segment 1 base; nucleotides outside the gene matches: 5. This CDR3 comprises 14 residues. DNA of the CDR3: TGTGCCTGGACGCCTGGACAGGGCACAGATACGCAGTATTTT. It yields the protein CAWTPGQGTDTQYF.

This clone was seen only a few times. The chain joins TRBV19 to TRBJ2-7; D perhaps matches TRBD2 (5 bases). In germline, CDR1 is LNHDA, CDR2 SQIVND (reference sequence). This CDR3 has 14 residues. Trimming took off 1 base at V and 3 bases at J, with 10 bases between the two ends. The CDR3 DNA follows: TGTGCCAGTAGTATAGGGCGAGGAGGCTACGAGCAGTACTTC. This sequence encodes CASSIGRGGYEQYF.

In nucleotides, the CDR3 is TGCGCCAGCAGCTTGTCAGAGGTCGCCTTAAATTCACCCCTCCACTTT. This sequence encodes CASSLSEVALNSPLHF. The rearrangement joins TRBV5-1 to TRBJ1-6; D is ambiguous. In germline, CDR1 is SGHRS, CDR2 YFSETQ. This CDR3 is built from 16 residues. V dropped 1 base and J dropped 7 bases, with 15 bases sitting between them.

J is TRBJ1-1 and V is TRBV11-2, with TRBD1 matching 7 bases. CDR3 length equals 13 residues. J gave up 6 bases and V 5 bases, and 6 bases lay outside the gene matches. CDR1 SGHAT and CDR2 FQNNGV come from the germline V gene. This chain's CDR3 is CASSPSTGPEAFF. CDR3 in DNA: TGTGCCAGCAGCCCATCGACAGGGCCTGAAGCTTTCTTT.

This sequence joins TRBV10-3 and TRBJ2-2; 8 bases line up with TRBD2. This CDR3 has 13 residues. Germline V gene lookup returns CDR1 ENHRY and CDR2 SYGVKD. Trimming at V came to 7 bases and at J to 6 bases, leaving 4 bases not matched to a gene. The CDR3 loop reads CAITGREAGELFF. In DNA, the CDR3 is TGTGCCATCACAGGGCGGGAGGCCGGGGAGCTGTTTTTT.

The rearrangement uses TRBV9 and TRBJ2-1; 12 nucleotides align to TRBD2. The length of the CDR3 is 13 residues. Germline-derived CDR1 and CDR2 are SGDLS and YYNGEE. With V trimmed by 4 bases and J by 14 bases, 7 bases remained unmatched. The CDR3 region has the DNA TGTGCCAGCAGCCCTGACGCTAGCGGGAGGGAGTTCTTC. Amino acid sequence: CASSPDASGREFF.

The chain uses TRBV5-4 and TRBJ2-3; 14 nucleotides match TRBD2. Trimming at V came to 4 bases and at J to 4 bases, leaving 5 bases not matched to a gene. Per the germline V gene, CDR1 is SGHNT and CDR2 is YYREEE (reference sequence). The CDR3 is made up of 16 amino acids. CDR3 sequence reads: CASSMLTSGRADTQYF. CDR3 DNA sequence: TGTGCCAGCAGCATGTTGACTAGCGGGAGGGCAGATACGCAGTATTTT.

The chain has TRBV5-4 and TRBJ2-5, with TRBD2 identical over 13 bases. V lost 2 bases, J lost 5 bases, and 12 bases stayed unmatched. Germline assignment: CDR1 SGHNT and CDR2 YYREEE (reference sequence). The CDR3 runs to 18 residues. The CDR3 DNA sequence: TGTGCCAGCAGCTTTAATCCCGCCACTAGCGGGAGGGGGGAGACCCAGTACTTC. Its protein product is CASSFNPATSGRGETQYF.

CDR3 in DNA: TGCAGCGTTGACTCCGGAGGGGATGAAGCTTTCTTT. Translation gives CSVDSGGDEAFF. The chain links TRBV29-1 to TRBJ1-1; D might be TRBD1 (5 bases). The CDR3 extends over 12 amino acids. Germline lookup yields CDR1 SQVTM and CDR2 ANQGSEA. V was trimmed by 3 bases and J by 7 bases, leaving 12 bases between them.

This chain uses TRBV5-1 with TRBJ1-2; 7 nucleotides align to TRBD1. Trimming removed 4 bases from V and 6 bases from J; junction bases left unmatched: 6. The CDR3 loop spans 13 amino acids. CDR1 and CDR2 (germline): SGHRS, YFSETQ. The CDR3 DNA sequence: TGCGCCAGCAGCACAGGACAGGATCATGGCTACACCTTC. It specifies CASSTGQDHGYTF.

The chain uses TRBV2 and TRBJ1-1; the D gene is possibly TRBD1 (5 bases). Germline loops: CDR1 SNHLY, CDR2 FYNNEI. CDR3 length: 15 residues. The V end was cut by 7 bases, the J end by 1 base, with 16 bases between. The CDR3, as DNA: TGTGCCAGCAAGGTCGTTGCAGGACAGAACACTGAAGCTTTCTTT. This translates into CASKVVAGQNTEAFF.

This chain joins TRBV7-3 and TRBJ2-7; 7 bases match TRBD2. Trimming at V came to 5 bases and at J to 7 bases, leaving 5 bases not matched to a gene. The V gene's germline CDR1 is SGHTA and CDR2 FQGTGA. The CDR3 sequence is 12 residues long. CDR3 amino acids: CASSQGGSEQYF. The DNA for the CDR3 is TGTGCCAGCAGCCAGGGAGGGTCGGAGCAGTACTTC.

The genes are TRBV28 and TRBJ2-7; a weak D match, TRBD1 (6 bases). Germline V gene data show CDR1 as MDHEN and CDR2 as SYDVKM. Trimming removed 7 bases at V and 2 bases at J, with 18 bases between. CDR3 size: 15 residues. In DNA form, the CDR3 reads TGTGCCAGCACCACAACAGGGTGGAGCCCCTACGAGCAGTACTTC. Translated, it gives CASTTTGWSPYEQYF. Looking up the rest from reference TRBV28 and TRBJ2-7 gives the full variable domain: DVKVTQSSRYLVKRTGEKVFLECVQDMDHENMFWYRQDPGLGLRLIYFSYDVKMKEKGDIPEGYSVSREKKERFSLILESASTNQTSMYLCASTTTGWSPYEQYFGPGTRLTVT.

This clone occurred once. The J gene is TRBJ2-5, the V gene TRBV4-2; 7 bases are shared with TRBD1. Germline lookup yields CDR1 LGHNA and CDR2 YNFKEQ. This CDR3 has 14 residues. Losses at the gene ends were 6 bases for V and 1 base for J; bases not matched to a gene: 5. The chain's CDR3 is CASSRGTAQETQYF. CDR3 DNA sequence: TGTGCCAGCAGTCGAGGGACAGCCCAAGAGACCCAGTACTTC.

The V and J genes are TRBV5-1 and TRBJ2-3; 10 positions match TRBD2. Germline-derived CDR1 and CDR2 are SGHRS and YFSETQ. Trimming cost V 3 bases and J 0 bases; bases outside gene matches: 4. The CDR3 covers 16 residues. This CDR3 is CASSSAGGPSTDTQYF. The CDR3 coding sequence is TGCGCCAGCAGCTCAGCGGGAGGGCCCAGCACAGATACGCAGTATTTT.

The chain is built from TRBV7-9 and TRBJ2-1; 10 bases line up with TRBD1. Germline lookup yields CDR1 SEHNR and CDR2 FQNEAQ (reference sequence). V lost 7 bases to trimming and J lost 10 bases; unmatched junction nucleotides: 10. The length of the CDR3 is 14 residues. The CDR3, as DNA: TGTGCCAGCACCGAGGAGGGACAGGGGCTAGAGCAGTTCTTC. Its protein product is CASTEEGQGLEQFF.

V is TRBV6-4 and J is TRBJ2-2; 7 nucleotides line up with TRBD2. J lost 5 bases, V lost 7 bases, and 4 bases had no gene match. The CDR3 is made up of 13 amino acids. Germline V gene lookup returns CDR1 MRHNA and CDR2 SNTAGT. The CDR3 DNA reads TGTGCCAGCACGGACGGGGGGACCGGGGAGCTGTTTTTT. It specifies CASTDGGTGELFF.

This sequence joins TRBV5-1 and TRBJ1-2; D may be TRBD1 (5 bases). This CDR3 has 14 amino acids. Germline values: CDR1 SGHRS, CDR2 YFSETQ. The V end lost 5 bases, the J end lost 4 bases, and 15 bases lay between the germline ends. The CDR3 nucleotides are TGCGCCAGCAGATCCGCCGGGGGGGGCTATGGCTACACCTTC. Translation: CASRSAGGGYGYTF.

V usage is TRBV7-2 and J usage is TRBJ2-6; tentative D call: TRBD1 (6 bases). Per germline, CDR1 SGHTA and CDR2 FQGNSA. The CDR3 spans 17 residues. The V end lost 4 bases, the J end lost 0 bases, and 13 bases lay between the germline ends. The CDR3 protein is CASSSQGHLSGANVLTF. The CDR3 DNA sequence: TGTGCCAGCAGCTCCCAGGGACACCTCTCTGGGGCCAACGTCCTGACTTTC.

The chain carries TRBV28 and TRBJ1-1; 9 bases agree with TRBD1. V shed 6 bases, J shed 3 bases, and the junction held 5 bases outside the gene matches. The CDR3 runs 14 residues. CDR1 MDHEN and CDR2 SYDVKM come from the germline V gene. CDR3 DNA sequence: TGTGCCAGCAGCACCGGGACAGGGCACACTGAAGCTTTCTTT. This translates into CASSTGTGHTEAFF.

V gene TRBV5-5 combines with J gene TRBJ2-5; D might be TRBD2 (5 bases). The germline V gene has CDR1 SGHKS and CDR2 YYEKEE (reference sequence). CDR3 length: 13 residues. The V end lost 2 bases, the J end lost 4 bases, and 9 bases lay between the germline ends. The CDR3 sequence: CASSFAGGETQYF. CDR3 nucleotides: TGTGCCAGCAGCTTTGCGGGTGGAGAGACCCAGTACTTC. Variable domain in full (rest from reference TRBV5-5 and TRBJ2-5): DAGVTQSPTHLIKTRGQQVTLRCSPISGHKSVSWYQQVLGQGPQFIFQYYEKEERGRGNFPDRFSARQFPNYSSELNVNALLLGDSALYLCASSFAGGETQYFGPGTRLLVL.

The chain joins TRBV5-1 to TRBJ2-3; 8 bases align to TRBD2. The CDR3 has 16 amino acids. The ends lost 0 bases at V and 4 bases at J; junction bases unmatched: 7. The germline gives CDR1 SGHRS, CDR2 YFSETQ. The CDR3 region is CASSLAPGGGADTQYF. The CDR3 nucleotides read TGCGCCAGCAGCTTGGCCCCGGGAGGGGGGGCAGATACGCAGTATTTT.